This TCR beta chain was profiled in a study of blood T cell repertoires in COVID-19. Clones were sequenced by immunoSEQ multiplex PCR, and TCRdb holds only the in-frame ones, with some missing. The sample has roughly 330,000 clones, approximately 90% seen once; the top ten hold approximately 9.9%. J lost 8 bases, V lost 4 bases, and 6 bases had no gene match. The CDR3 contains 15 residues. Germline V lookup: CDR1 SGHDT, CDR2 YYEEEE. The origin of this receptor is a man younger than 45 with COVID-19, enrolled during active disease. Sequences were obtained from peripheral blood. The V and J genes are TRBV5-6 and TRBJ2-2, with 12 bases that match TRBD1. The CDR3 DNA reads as TGTGCCAGCAGCACCGGGACAGGGGGCGGAGGGGAGCTGTTTTTT. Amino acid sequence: CASSTGTGGGGELFF. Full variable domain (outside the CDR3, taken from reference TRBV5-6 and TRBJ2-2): DAGVTQSPTHLIKTRGQQVTLRCSPKSGHDTVSWYQQALGQGPQFIFQYYEEEERQRGNFPDRFSGHQFPNYSSELNVNALLLGDSALYLCASSTGTGGGGELFFGEGSRLTVL.